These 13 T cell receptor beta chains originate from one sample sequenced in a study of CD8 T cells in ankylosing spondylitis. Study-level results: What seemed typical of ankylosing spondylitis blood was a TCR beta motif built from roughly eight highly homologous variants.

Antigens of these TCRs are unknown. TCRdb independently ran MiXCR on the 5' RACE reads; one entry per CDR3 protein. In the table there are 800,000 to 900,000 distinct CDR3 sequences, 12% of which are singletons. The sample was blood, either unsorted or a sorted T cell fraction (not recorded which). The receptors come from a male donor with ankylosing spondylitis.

The CDR3 DNA reads as TGCAGTGCACTACGGTCGGCCTACGAGCAGTACTTC. This codes for CSALRSAYEQYF. The chain joins TRBV20-1 to TRBJ2-7; D uncertain. Trimming cost V 6 bases and J 2 bases, with 11 bases left between them. Germline CDR1 DFQATT, CDR2 SNEGSKA (reference sequence). The CDR3 is made up of 12 amino acids.

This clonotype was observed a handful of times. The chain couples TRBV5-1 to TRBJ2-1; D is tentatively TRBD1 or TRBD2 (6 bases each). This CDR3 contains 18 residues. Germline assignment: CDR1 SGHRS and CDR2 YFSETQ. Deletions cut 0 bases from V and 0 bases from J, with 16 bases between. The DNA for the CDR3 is TGCGCCAGCAGCTTGGCGGTTACGGGGGCCCACTCCTACAATGAGCAGTTCTTC. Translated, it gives CASSLAVTGAHSYNEQFF.

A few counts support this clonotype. The CDR3 spells CASSRTRVHTQYF. The CDR3 nucleotides read TGTGCCAGCAGCCGAACACGGGTACATACGCAGTATTTT. V gene TRBV12-3 or TRBV12-4 combines with J gene TRBJ2-3; no clear D. The CDR3 has 13 amino acids. Between the trimmed V and J ends, which lost 6 bases and 7 bases, there was a span of 14 bases.

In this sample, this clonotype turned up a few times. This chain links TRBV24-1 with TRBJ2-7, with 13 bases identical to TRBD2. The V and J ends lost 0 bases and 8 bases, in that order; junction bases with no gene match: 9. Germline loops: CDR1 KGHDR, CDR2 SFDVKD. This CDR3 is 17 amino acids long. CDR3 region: CATSDLGSGLAGAQQYF. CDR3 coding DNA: TGTGCCACCAGTGATTTGGGCAGCGGACTAGCGGGAGCCCAGCAGTACTTC.

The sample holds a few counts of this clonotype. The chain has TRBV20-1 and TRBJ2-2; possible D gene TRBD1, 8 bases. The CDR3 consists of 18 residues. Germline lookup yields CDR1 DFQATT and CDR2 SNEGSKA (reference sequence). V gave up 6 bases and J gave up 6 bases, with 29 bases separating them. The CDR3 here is CSATGGTGTTRKPGELFF. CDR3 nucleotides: TGCAGTGCCACCGGGGGGACAGGCACGACTCGCAAGCCCGGGGAGCTGTTTTTT.

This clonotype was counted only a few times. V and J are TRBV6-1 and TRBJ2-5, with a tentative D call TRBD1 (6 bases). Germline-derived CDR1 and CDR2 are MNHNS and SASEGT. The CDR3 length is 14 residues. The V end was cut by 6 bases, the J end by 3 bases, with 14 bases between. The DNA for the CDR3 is TGTGCCAGCAGACCAGGACAGTGGGAAGAGACCCAGTACTTC. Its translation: CASRPGQWEETQYF.

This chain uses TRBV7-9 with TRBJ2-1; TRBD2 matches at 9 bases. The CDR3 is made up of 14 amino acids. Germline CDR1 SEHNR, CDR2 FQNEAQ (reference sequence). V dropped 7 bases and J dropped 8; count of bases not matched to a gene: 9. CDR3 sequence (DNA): TGTGCCAGCAACCGGGTAGCGGGGGTTTATGAGCAGTTCTTC. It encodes CASNRVAGVYEQFF.

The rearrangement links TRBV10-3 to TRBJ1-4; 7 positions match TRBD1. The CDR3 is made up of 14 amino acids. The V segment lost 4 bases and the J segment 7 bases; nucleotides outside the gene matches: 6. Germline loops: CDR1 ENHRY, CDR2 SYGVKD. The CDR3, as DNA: TGTGCCATCAGTGGTGACAGGGCTGTTGAAAAACTGTTTTTT. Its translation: CAISGDRAVEKLFF.

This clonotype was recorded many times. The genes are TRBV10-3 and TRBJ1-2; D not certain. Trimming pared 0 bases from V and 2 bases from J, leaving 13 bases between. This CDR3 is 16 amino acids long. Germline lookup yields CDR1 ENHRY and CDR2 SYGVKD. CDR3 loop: CAISESWQPSNYGYTF. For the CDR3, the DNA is TGTGCCATCAGTGAGTCTTGGCAGCCCTCCAACTATGGCTACACCTTC.

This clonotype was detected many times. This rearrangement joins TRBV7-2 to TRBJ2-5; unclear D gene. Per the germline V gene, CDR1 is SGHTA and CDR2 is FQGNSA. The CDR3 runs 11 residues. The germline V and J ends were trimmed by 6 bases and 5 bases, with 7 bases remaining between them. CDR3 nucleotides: TGTGCCAGCAGTTTGTACGAGACCCAGTACTTC. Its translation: CASSLYETQYF.

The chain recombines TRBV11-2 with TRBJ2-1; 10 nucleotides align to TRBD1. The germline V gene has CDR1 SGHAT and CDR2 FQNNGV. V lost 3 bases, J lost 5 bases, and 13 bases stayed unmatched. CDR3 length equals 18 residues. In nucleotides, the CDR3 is TGTGCCAGCAGCTTTCAACCACCGACAGGGGGCTTCAACAATGAGCAGTTCTTC. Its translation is CASSFQPPTGGFNNEQFF.

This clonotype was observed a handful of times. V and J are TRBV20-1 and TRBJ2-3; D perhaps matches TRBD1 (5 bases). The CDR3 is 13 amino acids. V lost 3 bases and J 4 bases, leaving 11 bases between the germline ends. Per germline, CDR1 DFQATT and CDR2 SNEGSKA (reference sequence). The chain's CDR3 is CSASWQGSDTQYF. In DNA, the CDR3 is TGCAGTGCTAGTTGGCAGGGCTCAGATACGCAGTATTTT.

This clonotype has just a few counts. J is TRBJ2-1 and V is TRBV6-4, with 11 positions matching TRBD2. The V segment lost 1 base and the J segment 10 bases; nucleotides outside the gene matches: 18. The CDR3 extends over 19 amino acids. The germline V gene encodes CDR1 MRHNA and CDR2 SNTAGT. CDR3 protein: CASSDWDGQLAGGPGEQFF. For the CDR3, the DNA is TGTGCCAGCAGTGACTGGGACGGCCAGCTAGCGGGAGGCCCAGGGGAGCAGTTCTTC.